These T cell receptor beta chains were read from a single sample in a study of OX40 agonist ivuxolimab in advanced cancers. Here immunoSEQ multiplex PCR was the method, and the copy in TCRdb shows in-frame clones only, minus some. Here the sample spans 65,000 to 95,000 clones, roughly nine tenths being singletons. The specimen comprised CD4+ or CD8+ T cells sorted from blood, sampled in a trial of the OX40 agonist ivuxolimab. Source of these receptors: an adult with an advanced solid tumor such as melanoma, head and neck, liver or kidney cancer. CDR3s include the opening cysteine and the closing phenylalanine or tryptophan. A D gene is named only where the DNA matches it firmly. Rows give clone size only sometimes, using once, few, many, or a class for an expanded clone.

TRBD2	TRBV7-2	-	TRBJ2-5	TGTGCCAGCAGCTCAGGGACTAGTCGACAAGAGACCCAGTACTTC	CASSSGTSRQETQYF
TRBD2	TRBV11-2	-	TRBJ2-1	TGTGCCAGCAGCTTACTAGCGGGGGCCTACAATGAGCAGTTCTTC	CASSLLAGAYNEQFF
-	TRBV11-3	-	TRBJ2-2	TGTGCCAGCAGCTTAGTTTCCGACACAAACACCGGGGAGCTGTTTTTT	CASSLVSDTNTGELFF
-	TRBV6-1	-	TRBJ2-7	TGTGCCAGCAGTGTGGGCAGGGGGGCCTACGAGCAGTACTTC	CASSVGRGAYEQYF
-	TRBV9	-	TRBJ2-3	TGTGCCAGCAGCGTTACGGGAAGGTCAGATACGCAGTATTTT	CASSVTGRSDTQYF
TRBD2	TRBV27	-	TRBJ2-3	TGTGCCAGCAGCCCAGGGACTAGCGGGAGAGGGACGCAGTATTTT	CASSPGTSGRGTQYF
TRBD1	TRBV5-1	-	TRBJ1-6	TGCGCCAGCAGCCTGGGACAGGGGAATTCACCCCTCCACTTT	CASSLGQGNSPLHF
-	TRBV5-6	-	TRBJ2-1	TGTGCCAGCAGCTTGCCAGGGATAAATGAGCAGTTCTTC	CASSLPGINEQFF
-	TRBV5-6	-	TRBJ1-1	TGTGCCAGCAGCTTTGGGACCGGTACTAGGAACACTGAAGCTTTCTTT	CASSFGTGTRNTEAFF
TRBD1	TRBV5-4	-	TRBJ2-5	TGTGCCAGCAGCTACGGACAGGGCCAAGAGACCCAGTACTTC	CASSYGQGQETQYF
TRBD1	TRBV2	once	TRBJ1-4	TGTGCCAGCAGGTTCGGGACAGGGGGTGAAAAACTGTTTTTT	CASRFGTGGEKLFF
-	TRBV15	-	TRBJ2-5	TGTGCCACCAGCTTTCCGCCCAGCGGGGAGACCCAGTACTTC	CATSFPPSGETQYF
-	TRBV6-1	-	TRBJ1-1	TGTGCCAGCAGTGAAAATAGTTGGGGCCTTTATACTGAAGCTTTCTTT	CASSENSWGLYTEAFF
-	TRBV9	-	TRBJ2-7	TGTGCCAGCAGTCCGACAGGATTCTACGAGCAGTACTTC	CASSPTGFYEQYF
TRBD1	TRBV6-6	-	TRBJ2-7	TGTGCCAGCAGTCCCTCCGGGACAGGGACCTACGAGCAGTACTTC	CASSPSGTGTYEQYF
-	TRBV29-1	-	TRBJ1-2	TGCAGCGCCGGAGGAAACTATGGCTACACCTTC	CSAGGNYGYTF
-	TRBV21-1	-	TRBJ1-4	-	CASSKSVGRGIEKLFF
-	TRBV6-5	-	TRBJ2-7	TGTGCCAGCAGTTACAAGGGGTCAGGGTTCTACGAGCAGTACTTC	CASSYKGSGFYEQYF
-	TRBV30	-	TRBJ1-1	TGTGCCTGGAGTGTCCTGAACACTGAAGCTTTCTTT	CAWSVLNTEAFF
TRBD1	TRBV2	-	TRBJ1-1	TGTGCCAGCCGTTTTGGACAGGCCACTGAAGCTTTCTTT	CASRFGQATEAFF
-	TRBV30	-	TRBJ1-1	TGTGCCTGGAGAAGGGGGGGCACTGAAGCTTTCTTT	CAWRRGGTEAFF
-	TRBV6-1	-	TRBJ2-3	TGTGCCAGCATTGACACCCTCACCGATACGCAGTATTTT	CASIDTLTDTQYF
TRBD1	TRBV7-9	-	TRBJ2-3	TGTGCCAGCAGCTTGGGGGGACAGGTTACAGATACGCAGTATTTT	CASSLGGQVTDTQYF
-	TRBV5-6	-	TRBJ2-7	TGTGCCAGCAGCGACGAAGGGGCGAGAACCTACGAGCAGTACTTC	CASSDEGARTYEQYF
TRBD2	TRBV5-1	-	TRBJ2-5	TGCGCCAGCAGCACAGGACTAGCGGGTATCCAAGAGACCCAGTACTTC	CASSTGLAGIQETQYF
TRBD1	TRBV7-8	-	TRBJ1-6	TGTGCCAGCAGCTTACAGGACAGGAATCAAGGGTCACCCCTCCACTTT	CASSLQDRNQGSPLHF
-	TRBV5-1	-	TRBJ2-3	TGCGCCAGCCGCGGGAAACTGCAGTATTTT	CASRGKLQYF
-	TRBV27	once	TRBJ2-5	TGTGCCAGCAGTTTGGCGCTTAGACGGACCCAGTACTTC	CASSLALRRTQYF
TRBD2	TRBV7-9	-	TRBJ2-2	TGTGCCAGCAGCCGAAAACTAGCGGGGGTCGTATTCACCGGGGAGCTGTTTTTT	CASSRKLAGVVFTGELFF
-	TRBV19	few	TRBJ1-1	TGTGCCAGTAATGCTTGGGACACTGAAGCTTTCTTT	CASNAWDTEAFF
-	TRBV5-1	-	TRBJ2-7	TGCGCCAGCAGCCCCGAGGGACGGAGCTCCTACGAGCAGTACTTC	CASSPEGRSSYEQYF
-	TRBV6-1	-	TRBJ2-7	TGTGCCAGCAGACCCCCGGACGTAGCTGTCGAGCAGTACTTC	CASRPPDVAVEQYF
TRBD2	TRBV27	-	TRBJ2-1	TGTGCCAGCACCCCCTGGGGGGGAGTGGGTAACAATGAGCAGTTCTTC	CASTPWGGVGNNEQFF
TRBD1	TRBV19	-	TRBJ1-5	TGTGCCAGTATACAGGGGGCTCGACGCAATCAGCCCCAGCATTTT	CASIQGARRNQPQHF
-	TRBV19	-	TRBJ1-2	TGTGCCAGGGGGGAGTCCTATGGCTACACCTTC	CARGESYGYTF
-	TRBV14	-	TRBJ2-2	TGTGCCAGCAGCTTACAGCAAACCGGGGAGCTGTTTTTT	CASSLQQTGELFF
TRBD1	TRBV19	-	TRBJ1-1	TGTGCCAGTAGTAAAGAGACAGGGTGGGTGAACACTGAAGCTTTCTTT	CASSKETGWVNTEAFF
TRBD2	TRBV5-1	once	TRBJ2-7	TGCGCCAGCAGCTTAACTGCTAGCGGGATTTATCACGAGCAGTACTTC	CASSLTASGIYHEQYF
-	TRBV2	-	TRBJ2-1	TGTGCCAGCACGGGGAATGAGCAGTTCTTC	CASTGNEQFF
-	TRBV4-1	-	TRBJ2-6	TGCGCCAGCAGCCAAGGAGGGGCCAAATCCGGGGCCAACGTCCTGACTTTC	CASSQGGAKSGANVLTF
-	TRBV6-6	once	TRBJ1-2	TGTGCCAGCAGTCCCCCAACAGGATCCTACACCTTC	CASSPPTGSYTF
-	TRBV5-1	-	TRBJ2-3	TGCGCCAGTCACAGGGAGAGAAGCACAGATACGCAGTATTTT	CASHRERSTDTQYF
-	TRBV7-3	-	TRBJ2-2	TGTGCCAGCAGCTTAACCGTCAGTAGCACCGGGGAGCTGTTTTTT	CASSLTVSSTGELFF
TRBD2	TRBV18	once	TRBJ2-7	TGTGCCAGCTCACCAGAGGGCGGGAGCTCCTACGAGCAGTACTTC	CASSPEGGSSYEQYF
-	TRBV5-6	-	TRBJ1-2	TGTGCCAGCAGCCTCCCTCTGCCGGGACGGGACTATGGCTACACCTTC	CASSLPLPGRDYGYTF
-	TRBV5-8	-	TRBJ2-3	TGTGCCAGCAGCTTGTATCGTGTCGCAGATACGCAGTATTTT	CASSLYRVADTQYF
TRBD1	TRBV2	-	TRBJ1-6	TGTGCCATGCTCCGGGACAGGGGAAATTCACCCCTCCACTTT	CAMLRDRGNSPLHF
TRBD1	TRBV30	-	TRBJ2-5	TGTGCCTGGAGTTTAACACAGGGGGCAAGGTGGGAGACCCAGTACTTC	CAWSLTQGARWETQYF
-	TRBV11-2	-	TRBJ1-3	TGTGCCAGCGGCAGCGGGATAAGGTTAAACACCATATATTTT	CASGSGIRLNTIYF
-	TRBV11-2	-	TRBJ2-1	TGTGCCAGCAGCTTAGATCATAGGGGGGTCGATGAGCAGTTCTTC	CASSLDHRGVDEQFF
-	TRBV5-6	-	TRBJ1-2	TGTGCCAGCAGCTTGGGGCCCGAGGGCGGCTACACCTTC	CASSLGPEGGYTF
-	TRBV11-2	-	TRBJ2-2	TGTGCCAGCAGCTTGGGGGGCATGGGCACCGGGGAGCTGTTTTTT	CASSLGGMGTGELFF
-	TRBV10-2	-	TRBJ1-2	TGCGCCAGCAGTGATGGGTATGGCTACACCTTC	CASSDGYGYTF
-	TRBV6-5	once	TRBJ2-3	TGTGCCAGCAGTTACTCCTCTGCGCAGTATTTT	CASSYSSAQYF
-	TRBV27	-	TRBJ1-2	TGTGCCAGCAGACTAGCCGGGACGGTGGACGGCTACACCTTC	CASRLAGTVDGYTF